This is a list of T cell receptor beta chains from one sample in a study of identical twins. TCRdb independently ran MiXCR on the 5' RACE reads; one entry per CDR3 protein. The sample has roughly 350,000 distinct CDR3 sequences; approximately 8.8% are singletons. The sequenced sample consisted of naive T cells sorted from blood. These receptors all come from a woman aged 45 to 65 in good health. CDR3s include the opening cysteine and the closing phenylalanine or tryptophan. Fields, in order: J gene, D gene, V gene, clone size, CDR3 DNA, CDR3 protein. D genes are given only for firm matches. Size values are once, few and many counts, or a class for expanded clones, and some rows have none.

j_gene: TRBJ2-7
d_gene: TRBD2
v_gene: TRBV10-3
abundance: few
CDR3nt: TGTGCCATCAGTCAAAGGACTAGCGGGAGTAACGAGCAGTACTTC
CDR3aa: CAISQRTSGSNEQYF

j_gene: TRBJ2-1
d_gene: TRBD1
v_gene: TRBV2
abundance: -
CDR3nt: TGTGCCAGCAAAGGACAGGGCATTAATGAGCAGTTCTTC
CDR3aa: CASKGQGINEQFF

j_gene: TRBJ2-3
d_gene: -
v_gene: TRBV7-9
abundance: few
CDR3nt: TGTGCCAGCAGCCTCCACAGGGCACCCTACACAGATACGCAGTATTTT
CDR3aa: CASSLHRAPYTDTQYF

j_gene: TRBJ1-2
d_gene: -
v_gene: TRBV4-1
abundance: many
CDR3nt: TGCGCCAGCAGCCAAGTTAGGACAGACTATGGCTACACCTTC
CDR3aa: CASSQVRTDYGYTF

j_gene: TRBJ2-7
d_gene: -
v_gene: TRBV5-1
abundance: -
CDR3nt: TGCGCCAGCAGCATTCGAGCAGGGGCCACTCAGCGAGGCTTCTACGAGCAGTACTTC
CDR3aa: CASSIRAGATQRGFYEQYF

j_gene: TRBJ1-2
d_gene: TRBD1
v_gene: TRBV19
abundance: -
CDR3nt: TGTGCCAGCGACGACAGGGCTAACTATGGCTACACCTTC
CDR3aa: CASDDRANYGYTF

j_gene: TRBJ1-5
d_gene: -
v_gene: TRBV10-3
abundance: many
CDR3nt: TGTGCCATCAGCCCCGGTGGCAGCGGGAATCAGCCCCAGCATTTT
CDR3aa: CAISPGGSGNQPQHF

j_gene: TRBJ2-5
d_gene: -
v_gene: TRBV5-1
abundance: -
CDR3nt: TGCGCCAGCAGCTTGGAAGGGCCGCTAGAGACCCAGTACTTC
CDR3aa: CASSLEGPLETQYF

j_gene: TRBJ2-5
d_gene: -
v_gene: TRBV2
abundance: -
CDR3nt: TGTGCCAGCGGACCCTTCTCCGGAGCAGAGACCCAGTACTTC
CDR3aa: CASGPFSGAETQYF

j_gene: TRBJ2-7
d_gene: -
v_gene: TRBV5-1
abundance: few
CDR3nt: TGCGCCAGCAGCTTGTCGTCTACCTACGAGCAGTACTTC
CDR3aa: CASSLSSTYEQYF

j_gene: TRBJ1-5
d_gene: -
v_gene: TRBV3-1
abundance: few
CDR3nt: TGTGCCAGCAGCCAAGATAGAGGGCGGGGACAGCCCCAGCATTTT
CDR3aa: CASSQDRGRGQPQHF

j_gene: TRBJ2-7
d_gene: -
v_gene: TRBV7-9
abundance: many
CDR3nt: TGTGCCAGCAGCTTAGAATCGATTCGGGACCGATCCTACGAGCAGTACTTC
CDR3aa: CASSLESIRDRSYEQYF

j_gene: TRBJ2-4
d_gene: -
v_gene: TRBV12-3/TRBV12-4
abundance: once
CDR3nt: TGTGCCAGCAGTTTAGCCCAAAACATTCAGTACTTC
CDR3aa: CASSLAQNIQYF

j_gene: TRBJ2-7
d_gene: -
v_gene: TRBV9
abundance: -
CDR3nt: TGTGCCAGCAGCGGCCTCCGGGACCGGCAGTACTTC
CDR3aa: CASSGLRDRQYF

j_gene: TRBJ2-3
d_gene: -
v_gene: TRBV4-1
abundance: many
CDR3nt: TGCGCCAGCAGCCATTTATTAGATACGCAGTATTTT
CDR3aa: CASSHLLDTQYF

j_gene: TRBJ2-7
d_gene: TRBD2
v_gene: TRBV27
abundance: few
CDR3nt: TGTGCCAGCACCCCGAGGGACGCGGGAGTGGGGGAGCAGTACTTC
CDR3aa: CASTPRDAGVGEQYF

j_gene: TRBJ2-1
d_gene: TRBD2
v_gene: TRBV5-1
abundance: many
CDR3nt: TGCGCCAGCAGCTCCGGACTAGCGGGTAACGCCAATGAGCAGTTCTTC
CDR3aa: CASSSGLAGNANEQFF

j_gene: TRBJ1-1
d_gene: -
v_gene: TRBV5-6
abundance: few
CDR3nt: TGTGCCAGCGGACGGATAAACACTGAAGCTTTCTTT
CDR3aa: CASGRINTEAFF

j_gene: TRBJ1-5
d_gene: -
v_gene: TRBV5-1
abundance: many
CDR3nt: TGCGCCAGCAGCAAGGACCGTAGCAATCAGCCCCAGCATTTT
CDR3aa: CASSKDRSNQPQHF

j_gene: TRBJ1-1
d_gene: -
v_gene: TRBV10-3
abundance: many
CDR3nt: TGTGCCATCAGTGATACCGGGCATGAAGCTTTCTTT
CDR3aa: CAISDTGHEAFF

j_gene: TRBJ2-5
d_gene: -
v_gene: TRBV5-1
abundance: many
CDR3nt: TGCGCCAGCAGCTTGGGACTGCTGCAAGAGACCCAGTACTTC
CDR3aa: CASSLGLLQETQYF

j_gene: TRBJ2-1
d_gene: -
v_gene: TRBV20-1
abundance: many
CDR3nt: TGCAGTGCTATAGGGCGGAACTCCTACAATGAGCAGTTCTTC
CDR3aa: CSAIGRNSYNEQFF

j_gene: TRBJ2-1
d_gene: -
v_gene: TRBV7-2
abundance: -
CDR3nt: TGTGCCAGCAGCCCGATAGCGGAGCTGCGGCAGTTCTTC
CDR3aa: CASSPIAELRQFF

j_gene: TRBJ1-2
d_gene: TRBD1
v_gene: TRBV12-3/TRBV12-4
abundance: many
CDR3nt: TGTGCCAGCAGTTCCTCTGACAGGGGTAACTCAGTTGGCTACACCTTC
CDR3aa: CASSSSDRGNSVGYTF

j_gene: TRBJ2-7
d_gene: TRBD2
v_gene: TRBV12-3/TRBV12-4
abundance: -
CDR3nt: TGTGCCAGCAGCTGGGGCGGACTAGCGGGAGGGATAAGGGACGAGCAGTACTTC
CDR3aa: CASSWGGLAGGIRDEQYF

j_gene: TRBJ2-5
d_gene: TRBD2
v_gene: TRBV5-6
abundance: -
CDR3nt: TGTGCCAGCAGGCCCACGGGACTAGCGCGATACATTCAAGAGACCCAGTACTTC
CDR3aa: CASRPTGLARYIQETQYF

j_gene: TRBJ2-5
d_gene: -
v_gene: TRBV24-1
abundance: -
CDR3nt: TGTGCCACCAGTGACATGACAGGGAGGGGTGAGGAGACCCAGTACTTC
CDR3aa: CATSDMTGRGEETQYF